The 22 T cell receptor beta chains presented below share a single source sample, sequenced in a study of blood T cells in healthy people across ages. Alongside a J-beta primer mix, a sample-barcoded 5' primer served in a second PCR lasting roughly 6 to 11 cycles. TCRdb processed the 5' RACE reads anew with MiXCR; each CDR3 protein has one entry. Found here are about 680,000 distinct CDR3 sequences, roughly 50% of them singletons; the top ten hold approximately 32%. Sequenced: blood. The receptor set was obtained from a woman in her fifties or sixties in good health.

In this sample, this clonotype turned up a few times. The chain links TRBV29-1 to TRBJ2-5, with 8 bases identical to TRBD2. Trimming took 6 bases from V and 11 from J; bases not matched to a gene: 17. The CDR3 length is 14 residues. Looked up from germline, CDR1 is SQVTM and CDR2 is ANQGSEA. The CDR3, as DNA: TGCAGCGTGAGCGGGAGAGGGCTGGGCGATGAGCAGTACTTC. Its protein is CSVSGRGLGDEQYF.

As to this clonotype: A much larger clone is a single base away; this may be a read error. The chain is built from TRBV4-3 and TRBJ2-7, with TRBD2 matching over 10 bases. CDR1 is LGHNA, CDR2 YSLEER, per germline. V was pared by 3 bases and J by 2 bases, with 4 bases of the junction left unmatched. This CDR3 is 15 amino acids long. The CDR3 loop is CASSQQAGGPYEQYF. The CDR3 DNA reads TGCGCCAGCAGCCAGCAAGCGGGAGGGCCCTACGAGCAGTACTTC.

The CDR3 sequence is CSARRPGTPAWYNEQYF. CDR3 nucleotides: TGCAGTGCTAGGAGGCCCGGGACTCCCGCTTGGTACAATGAGCAGTACTTC. This rearrangement joins TRBV20-1 to TRBJ2-7; possible D gene TRBD2, 6 bases. V shed 3 bases and J shed 7 bases, with 28 bases lying between them. Germline V CDR1 and CDR2: DFQATT, SNEGSKA (reference sequence). The CDR3 is made up of 17 amino acids.

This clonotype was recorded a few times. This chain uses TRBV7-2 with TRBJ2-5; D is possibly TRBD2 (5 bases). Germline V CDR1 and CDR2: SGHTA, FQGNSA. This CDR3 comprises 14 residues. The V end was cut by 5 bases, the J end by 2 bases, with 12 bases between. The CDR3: CASSPARAQETQYF. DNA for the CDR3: TGTGCCAGCAGCCCTGCGAGGGCACAAGAGACCCAGTACTTC.

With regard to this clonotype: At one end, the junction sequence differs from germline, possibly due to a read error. In nucleotides, the CDR3 is TGTGCCAACAGCTTAAATCTCGGGACAGGGAACTACAATGAGCAGTTCTTC. The encoded protein is CANSLNLGTGNYNEQFF. The chain uses TRBV11-2 and TRBJ2-1, with 9 bases that match TRBD1. Germline V gives CDR1 SGHAT, CDR2 FQNNGV. The CDR3 has 17 amino acids.

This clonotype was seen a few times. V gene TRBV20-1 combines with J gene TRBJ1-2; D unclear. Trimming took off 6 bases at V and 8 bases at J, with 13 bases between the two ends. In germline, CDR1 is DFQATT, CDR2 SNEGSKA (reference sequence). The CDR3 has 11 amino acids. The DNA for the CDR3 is TGCAGTGCCGTCGGTGCATGGGGCTACACCTTC. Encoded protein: CSAVGAWGYTF.

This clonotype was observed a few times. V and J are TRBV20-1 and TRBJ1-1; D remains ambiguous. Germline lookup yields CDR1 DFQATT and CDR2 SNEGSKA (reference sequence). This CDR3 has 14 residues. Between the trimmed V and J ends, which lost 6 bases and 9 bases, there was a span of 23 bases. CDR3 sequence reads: CSALLTTGIRKAFF. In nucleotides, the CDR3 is TGCAGTGCCCTCCTAACAACTGGGATTAGGAAAGCTTTCTTT.

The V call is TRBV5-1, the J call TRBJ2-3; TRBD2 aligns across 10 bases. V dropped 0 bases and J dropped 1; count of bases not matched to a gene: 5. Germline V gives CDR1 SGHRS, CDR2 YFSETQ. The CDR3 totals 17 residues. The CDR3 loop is CASSLVPSGSGTDTQYF. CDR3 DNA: TGCGCCAGCAGCTTGGTTCCTAGCGGGAGTGGCACAGATACGCAGTATTTT.

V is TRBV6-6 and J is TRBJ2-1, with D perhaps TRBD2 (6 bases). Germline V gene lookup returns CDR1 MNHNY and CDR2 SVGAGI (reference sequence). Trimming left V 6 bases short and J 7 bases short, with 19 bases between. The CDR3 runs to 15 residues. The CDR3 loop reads CASRLAVNSQNEQFF. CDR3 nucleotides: TGTGCCAGCAGGTTAGCGGTAAATTCGCAAAATGAGCAGTTCTTC.

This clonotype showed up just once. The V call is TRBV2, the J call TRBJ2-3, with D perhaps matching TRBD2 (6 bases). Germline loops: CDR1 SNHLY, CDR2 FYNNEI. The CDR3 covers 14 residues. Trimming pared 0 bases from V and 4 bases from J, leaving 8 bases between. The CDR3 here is CASSEASGADTQYF. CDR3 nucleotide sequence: TGTGCCAGCAGTGAAGCTAGCGGAGCAGATACGCAGTATTTT.

The CDR3, as DNA: TGTGCCTGGAGTGTACGACCTAATGAGCTAGAGCAGTTCTTC. It translates to CAWSVRPNELEQFF. This chain connects TRBV30 to TRBJ2-1; unclear D gene. This CDR3 is built from 14 residues. V was cut by 0 bases and J by 10 bases, with 16 bases left in between. Germline values: CDR1 GTSNPN, CDR2 SVGIG (reference sequence).

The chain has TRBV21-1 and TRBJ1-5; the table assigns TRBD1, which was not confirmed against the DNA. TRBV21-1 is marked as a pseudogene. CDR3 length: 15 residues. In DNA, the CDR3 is TGTGCCAGCAGCAGAATCCGCAGGGAACTTCAGCCCCAGCATTTT. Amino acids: CASSRIRRELQPQHF.

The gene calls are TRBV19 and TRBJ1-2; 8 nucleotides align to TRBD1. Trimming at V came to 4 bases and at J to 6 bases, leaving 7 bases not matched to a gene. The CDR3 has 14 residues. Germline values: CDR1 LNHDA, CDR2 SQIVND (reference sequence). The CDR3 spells CASSTWTGRDGYTF. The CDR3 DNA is TGTGCCAGTAGTACGTGGACAGGGCGGGATGGCTACACCTTC.

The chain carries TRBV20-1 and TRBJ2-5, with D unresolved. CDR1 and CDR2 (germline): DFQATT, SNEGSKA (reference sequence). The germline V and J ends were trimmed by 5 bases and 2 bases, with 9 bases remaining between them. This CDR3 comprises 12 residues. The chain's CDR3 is CSADQLQETQYF. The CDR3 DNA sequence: TGCAGTGCTGACCAACTTCAAGAGACCCAGTACTTC.

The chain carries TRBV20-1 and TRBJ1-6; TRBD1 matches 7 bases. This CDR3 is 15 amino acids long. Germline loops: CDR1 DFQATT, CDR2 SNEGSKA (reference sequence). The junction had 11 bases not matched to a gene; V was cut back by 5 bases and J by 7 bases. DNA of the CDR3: TGCAGTGCTTCGAAATACAGGGGCTCCAATTCACCCCTCCACTTT. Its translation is CSASKYRGSNSPLHF.

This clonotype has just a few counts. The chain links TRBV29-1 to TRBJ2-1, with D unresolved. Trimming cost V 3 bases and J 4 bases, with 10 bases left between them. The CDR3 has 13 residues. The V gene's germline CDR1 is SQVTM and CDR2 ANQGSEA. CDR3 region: CSVDRTSYNEQFF. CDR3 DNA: TGCAGCGTTGACCGCACAAGTTACAATGAGCAGTTCTTC.

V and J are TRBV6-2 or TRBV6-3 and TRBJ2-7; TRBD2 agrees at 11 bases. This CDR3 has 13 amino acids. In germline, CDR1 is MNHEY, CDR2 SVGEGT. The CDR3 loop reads CATRLAGTCEQYF. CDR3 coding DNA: TGTGCTACGAGACTAGCGGGAACCTGCGAGCAGTACTTC.

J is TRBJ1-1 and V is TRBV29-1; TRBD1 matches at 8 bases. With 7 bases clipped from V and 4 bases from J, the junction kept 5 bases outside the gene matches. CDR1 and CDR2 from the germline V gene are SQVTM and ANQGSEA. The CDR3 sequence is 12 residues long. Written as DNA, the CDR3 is TGCAGCGGTAGACAGGGGACCACTGAAGCTTTCTTT. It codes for CSGRQGTTEAFF.

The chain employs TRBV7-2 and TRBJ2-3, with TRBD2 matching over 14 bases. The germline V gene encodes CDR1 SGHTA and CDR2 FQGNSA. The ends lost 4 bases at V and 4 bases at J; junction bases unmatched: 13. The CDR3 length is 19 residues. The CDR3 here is CASSSVGTSGRWVSDTQYF. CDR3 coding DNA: TGTGCCAGCAGCTCAGTAGGGACTAGCGGGAGATGGGTGTCAGATACGCAGTATTTT. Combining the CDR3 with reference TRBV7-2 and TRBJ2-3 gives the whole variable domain GAGVSQSPSNKVTEKGKDVELRCDPISGHTALYWYRQSLGQGLEFLIYFQGNSAPDKSGLPSDRFSAERTGGSVSTLTIQRTQQEDSAVYLCASSSVGTSGRWVSDTQYFGPGTRLTVL.

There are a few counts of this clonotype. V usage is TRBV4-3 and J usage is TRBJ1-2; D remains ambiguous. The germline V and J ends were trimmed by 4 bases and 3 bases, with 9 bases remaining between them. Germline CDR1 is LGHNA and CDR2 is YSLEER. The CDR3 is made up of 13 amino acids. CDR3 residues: CASSLTPYYGYTF. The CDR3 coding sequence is TGCGCCAGCAGCCTCACACCGTACTATGGCTACACCTTC.

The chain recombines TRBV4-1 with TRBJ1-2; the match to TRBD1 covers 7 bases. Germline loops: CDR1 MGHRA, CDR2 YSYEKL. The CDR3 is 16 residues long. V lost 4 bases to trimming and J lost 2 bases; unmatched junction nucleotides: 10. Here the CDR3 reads CASSRQTGTENYGYTF. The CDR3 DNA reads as TGCGCCAGCAGCCGCCAGACAGGGACAGAGAACTATGGCTACACCTTC.

The CDR3 spells CASSLARESYEQYF. DNA for the CDR3: TGTGCCAGCAGCTTGGCCAGGGAATCCTACGAGCAGTACTTC. The genes are TRBV5-6 and TRBJ2-7; D might be TRBD1 (5 bases). Germline CDR1 reads SGHDT; CDR2 reads YYEEEE. With 0 bases removed from V and 1 base from J, the gap between germline ends came to 8 bases. The CDR3 contains 14 residues. Full variable domain (missing parts from reference TRBV5-6 and TRBJ2-7): DAGVTQSPTHLIKTRGQQVTLRCSPKSGHDTVSWYQQALGQGPQFIFQYYEEEERQRGNFPDRFSGHQFPNYSSELNVNALLLGDSALYLCASSLARESYEQYFGPGTRLTVT.